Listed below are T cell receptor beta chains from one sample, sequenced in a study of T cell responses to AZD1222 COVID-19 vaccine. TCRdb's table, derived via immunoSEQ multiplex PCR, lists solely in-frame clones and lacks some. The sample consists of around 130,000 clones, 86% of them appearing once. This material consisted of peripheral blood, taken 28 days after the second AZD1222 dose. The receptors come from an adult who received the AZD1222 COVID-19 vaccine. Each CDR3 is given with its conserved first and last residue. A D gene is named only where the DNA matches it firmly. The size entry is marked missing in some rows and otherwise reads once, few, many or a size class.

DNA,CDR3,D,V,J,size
TGCGCCAGCAGCCTCGCCTGGTCCGATGAGCAGTTCTTC,CASSLAWSDEQFF,NA,TRBV5-1,TRBJ2-1,NA
TGCGCCAGCAGCCAAGATTGGAGCTCCTACGAGCAGTACTTC,CASSQDWSSYEQYF,NA,TRBV4-3,TRBJ2-7,once
TGTGCCAGCTCACCAGGGGCCCGATACGAAGGCTACGAGCAGTACTTC,CASSPGARYEGYEQYF,NA,TRBV18,TRBJ2-7,NA
TGTGCCAGCGCCAATCTGGGGACCCAGTACTTC,CASANLGTQYF,NA,TRBV6-5,TRBJ2-5,NA
TGTGCCAGCAGTGAAACTAGCGGGGGGTACAATGAGCAGTTCTTC,CASSETSGGYNEQFF,TRBD2,TRBV6-1,TRBJ2-1,NA
TGTGCCAGCAGCTTAGTCGGCCTGACCTTGAACACTGAAGCTTTCTTT,CASSLVGLTLNTEAFF,NA,TRBV7-9,TRBJ1-1,once
TGTGCCAGCAGCCAAGGACAGGGGCACACCATATATTTT,CASSQGQGHTIYF,TRBD1,TRBV3-1/TRBV3-2,TRBJ1-3,NA
TGTGCCAGCAGTGACCTTCCGGGACAGGGGAACACTGAAGCTTTCTTT,CASSDLPGQGNTEAFF,TRBD1,TRBV6-4,TRBJ1-1,NA
TGTGCCAGCAGTTTAAAAGGGGTGGTCTACGAGCAGTACTTC,CASSLKGVVYEQYF,NA,TRBV27,TRBJ2-7,once
TGTGCCAGTAGTATGAGGGCTAGCAATCAGCCCCAGCATTTT,CASSMRASNQPQHF,NA,TRBV19,TRBJ1-5,NA
TGTGCCAGCAGCCCTGTAGACACCGGGGAGCTGTTTTTT,CASSPVDTGELFF,NA,TRBV6-2/TRBV6-3,TRBJ2-2,many
TGCAGCGTTCCGGGACAGGGGGGCGAGCAGTACTTC,CSVPGQGGEQYF,TRBD1,TRBV29-1,TRBJ2-7,NA
TGCGCCAGCAGCCAAGATGAGTCAAGGTTTAATACGCAGTATTTT,CASSQDESRFNTQYF,NA,TRBV4-3,TRBJ2-3,NA
TGTGCCAGCAGCCAAGTTGTGGCTGAGCAGTTCTTC,CASSQVVAEQFF,NA,TRBV14,TRBJ2-1,NA
TGTGCCAGCAGCTCCGGACAGCTCTCCTACGAGCAGTACTTC,CASSSGQLSYEQYF,NA,TRBV5-8,TRBJ2-7,NA
TGTGCCACCAGTGAGGGACAGGGGACGGGCTACACCTTC,CATSEGQGTGYTF,TRBD1,TRBV24-1,TRBJ1-2,NA
TGTGCCAGCAGTTCACAGCGGAACACCGGGGAGCTGTTTTTT,CASSSQRNTGELFF,NA,TRBV25-1,TRBJ2-2,NA
TGTGCCAGCAGCCCCGGCAGTTACGAGCAGTACTTC,CASSPGSYEQYF,NA,TRBV7-9,TRBJ2-7,NA
TGTGCCAGCAGAGACACCGGGACAGAGAGCACTGAAGCTTTCTTT,CASRDTGTESTEAFF,TRBD1,TRBV6-5,TRBJ1-1,NA
TGTGCCAGCAGCTTAGACGACAGGGCCCTCAATGGCTACACCTTC,CASSLDDRALNGYTF,TRBD1,TRBV7-6,TRBJ1-2,NA
TGTGCCAGCAGCCCGGCGGGGTTATATGGCTACACCTTC,CASSPAGLYGYTF,NA,TRBV3-1/TRBV3-2,TRBJ1-2,NA
TGTGCCAGCAGCCAGGGTCCGGGGAGGGCCTACGAGCAGTACTTC,CASSQGPGRAYEQYF,TRBD2,TRBV7-9,TRBJ2-7,NA
TGTGCCACGCAGGGCTATGGCTACACCTTC,CATQGYGYTF,NA,TRBV30,TRBJ1-2,once
TGTGCCAGCAGCACCTCAGGGGGGCGGACTGAAGCTTTCTTT,CASSTSGGRTEAFF,TRBD1,TRBV7-9,TRBJ1-1,NA
TGTGCCAGCAGTGCGCCGAATAATTCACCCCTCCACTTT,CASSAPNNSPLHF,NA,TRBV25-1,TRBJ1-6,NA
TGTGCCAGCAGTTACTCGGAAGACAGGGGGGAGCAGTACTTC,CASSYSEDRGEQYF,TRBD1,TRBV6-5,TRBJ2-7,NA
TGTGCCAGCAGCTTAGATAACAGACCAGAGCAGTACTTC,CASSLDNRPEQYF,NA,TRBV11-3,TRBJ2-7,once
TGTGCCAGCAACCTCTACGAGCAGTACTTC,CASNLYEQYF,NA,TRBV6-5,TRBJ2-7,NA
TGCAGCGTTGAAGACCCCGGAATCTCTGGAAACACCATATATTTT,CSVEDPGISGNTIYF,NA,TRBV29-1,TRBJ1-3,NA
TGTGCCAGCAGCTTAGGCAGGGACTACGAGCAGTACTTC,CASSLGRDYEQYF,NA,TRBV13,TRBJ2-7,once
TGTGCCAGCAGCGCCGGACAGATAAATTCACCCCTCCACTTT,CASSAGQINSPLHF,NA,TRBV9,TRBJ1-6,NA
TGTGCCAGCAGTTTTCCTCTAGGGAATCAGCCCCAGCATTTT,CASSFPLGNQPQHF,NA,TRBV28,TRBJ1-5,NA
TGTGCCAGCGGATCCGGCCCCACTAATTCACCCCTCCACTTT,CASGSGPTNSPLHF,NA,TRBV3-1/TRBV3-2,TRBJ1-6,NA
TGTGCCAGCAGCCACGGGCGCCGCCGCTCTGGAAACACCATATATTTT,CASSHGRRRSGNTIYF,NA,TRBV14,TRBJ1-3,few
TGTGCCAGCAGTTATTTTGAAGGGGAGGAGACCCAGTACTTC,CASSYFEGEETQYF,NA,TRBV6-2/TRBV6-3,TRBJ2-5,NA
TGTGCCAGCAGCCTAGTAGGGGAATTGAAAAAAAAACTGTTTTTT,CASSLVGELKKKLFF,NA,TRBV11-2,TRBJ1-4,NA
TGTGCCAGCAGCGGTCTAGCAGGGGGAGCAGATACGCAGTATTTT,CASSGLAGGADTQYF,TRBD1,TRBV9,TRBJ2-3,NA
TGTGCCAGTAGGACCTCATTGGCCTATGGCTACACCTTC,CASRTSLAYGYTF,NA,TRBV19,TRBJ1-2,once
TGTGCCTGGAGTGCTCGACTAGCTGACCCGAAGCAGTACTTC,CAWSARLADPKQYF,TRBD2,TRBV30,TRBJ2-7,NA
TGTGCCAGCTCCCGCCCGGGGCTAGCGGGGCCCAGAGAGCAGTTCTTC,CASSRPGLAGPREQFF,TRBD2,TRBV18,TRBJ2-1,NA
TGTGCCACCAGCAGAGTGGGGGGGCCCCCGGGTCAGCCCCAGCATTTT,CATSRVGGPPGQPQHF,NA,TRBV15,TRBJ1-5,NA
TGTGCCTGGGGACAGAGCACCGGGGAGCTGTTTTTT,CAWGQSTGELFF,NA,TRBV30,TRBJ2-2,NA
TGTGCCAGCAGCCCAGCATCAGGGTTCAATGAGCAGTTCTTC,CASSPASGFNEQFF,NA,TRBV7-3,TRBJ2-1,NA
TGTGCCAGCAGTTACTCCGGGACTCAAACTGAAGCTTTCTTT,CASSYSGTQTEAFF,NA,TRBV6-5,TRBJ1-1,NA
TGTGCCATCAGTCAACAGGGAGTAGAAGCTTTCTTT,CAISQQGVEAFF,NA,TRBV10-3,TRBJ1-1,NA